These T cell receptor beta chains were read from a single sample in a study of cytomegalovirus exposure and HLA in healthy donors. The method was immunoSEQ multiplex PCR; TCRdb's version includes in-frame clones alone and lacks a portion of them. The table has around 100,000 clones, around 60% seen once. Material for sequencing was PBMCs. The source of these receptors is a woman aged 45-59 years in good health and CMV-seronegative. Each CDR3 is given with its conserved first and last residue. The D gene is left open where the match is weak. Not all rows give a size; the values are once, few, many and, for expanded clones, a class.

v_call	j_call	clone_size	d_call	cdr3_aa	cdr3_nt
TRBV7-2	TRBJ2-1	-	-	CASSDRGLAAYNEQFF	TGTGCCAGCAGCGACCGGGGGCTAGCGGCCTACAATGAGCAGTTCTTC
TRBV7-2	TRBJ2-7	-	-	CASSPSQGPEQYF	TGTGCCAGCAGCCCCAGCCAGGGTCCCGAGCAGTACTTC
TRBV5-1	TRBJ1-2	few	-	CASSKQEIYGYTF	TGCGCCAGCAGCAAACAGGAGATCTATGGCTACACCTTC
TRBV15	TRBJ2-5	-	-	CATSRVPSIPGETQYF	TGTGCCACCAGCAGAGTCCCCTCTATTCCGGGAGAGACCCAGTACTTC
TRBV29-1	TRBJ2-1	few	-	CSVDFQGRYNEQFF	TGCAGCGTTGATTTCCAGGGTCGCTACAATGAGCAGTTCTTC
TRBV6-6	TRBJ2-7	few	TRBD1	CASSYSQGQGFYEQYF	TGTGCCAGCAGTTACTCGCAGGGACAGGGGTTCTACGAGCAGTACTTC
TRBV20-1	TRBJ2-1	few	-	CSAPVLNEQFF	TGCAGTGCTCCAGTTCTCAATGAGCAGTTCTTC
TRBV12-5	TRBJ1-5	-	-	CASGLGSAGDQPQHF	TGTGCTAGTGGTCTCGGAAGTGCGGGTGATCAGCCCCAGCATTTT
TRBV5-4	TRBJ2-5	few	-	CASSLDQPGTQYF	TGTGCCAGCAGCTTGGACCAGCCGGGGACCCAGTACTTC
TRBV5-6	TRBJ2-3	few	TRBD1	CASSFPSGGRGDTQYF	TGTGCCAGCAGCTTCCCGTCAGGGGGACGGGGAGATACGCAGTATTTT
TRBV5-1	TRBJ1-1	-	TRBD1	CASSEQGQGNTEAFF	TGCGCCAGCAGCGAACAGGGACAGGGTAACACTGAAGCTTTCTTT
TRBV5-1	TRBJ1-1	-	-	CASSSGQRNTEAFF	TGCGCCAGCAGCTCCGGACAAAGGAACACTGAAGCTTTCTTT
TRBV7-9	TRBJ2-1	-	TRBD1	CASSPRPTGSLEQFF	TGTGCCAGCAGCCCACGGCCGACAGGGTCTTTAGAGCAGTTCTTC
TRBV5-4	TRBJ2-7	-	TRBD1	CASRSDRGTHEQYF	TGTGCCAGCAGGTCGGACAGGGGTACCCACGAGCAGTACTTC
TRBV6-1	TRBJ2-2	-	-	CASSERQENTGELFF	TGTGCCAGCAGTGAAAGACAGGAAAACACCGGGGAGCTGTTTTTT
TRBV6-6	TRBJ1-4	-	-	CASSDSFNEKLFF	TGTGCCAGCTCGGACAGCTTTAATGAAAAACTGTTTTTT
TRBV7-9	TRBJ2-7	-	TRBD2	CASSRTSGSYEQYF	TGTGCCAGCAGCAGGACTAGCGGGTCCTACGAGCAGTACTTC
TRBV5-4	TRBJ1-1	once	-	CASSSPVVGNTEAFF	TGTGCCAGCAGCTCTCCTGTGGTCGGGAACACTGAAGCTTTCTTT
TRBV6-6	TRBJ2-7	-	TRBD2	CASSYSRLAEGYEQYF	TGTGCCAGCAGTTACTCCCGACTAGCGGAAGGCTACGAGCAGTACTTC
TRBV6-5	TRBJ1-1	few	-	CAYGRGPEAFF	TGTGCCTACGGCAGGGGACCTGAAGCTTTCTTT
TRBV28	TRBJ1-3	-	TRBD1	CASSLTDRAGNTIYF	TGTGCCAGCAGTTTAACCGACAGGGCCGGAAACACCATATATTTT
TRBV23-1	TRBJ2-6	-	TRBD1	CASVRQGAQGSAGANVLTF	TGCGCCAGCGTGAGACAGGGGGCCCAGGGGTCGGCTGGGGCCAACGTCCTGACTTTC